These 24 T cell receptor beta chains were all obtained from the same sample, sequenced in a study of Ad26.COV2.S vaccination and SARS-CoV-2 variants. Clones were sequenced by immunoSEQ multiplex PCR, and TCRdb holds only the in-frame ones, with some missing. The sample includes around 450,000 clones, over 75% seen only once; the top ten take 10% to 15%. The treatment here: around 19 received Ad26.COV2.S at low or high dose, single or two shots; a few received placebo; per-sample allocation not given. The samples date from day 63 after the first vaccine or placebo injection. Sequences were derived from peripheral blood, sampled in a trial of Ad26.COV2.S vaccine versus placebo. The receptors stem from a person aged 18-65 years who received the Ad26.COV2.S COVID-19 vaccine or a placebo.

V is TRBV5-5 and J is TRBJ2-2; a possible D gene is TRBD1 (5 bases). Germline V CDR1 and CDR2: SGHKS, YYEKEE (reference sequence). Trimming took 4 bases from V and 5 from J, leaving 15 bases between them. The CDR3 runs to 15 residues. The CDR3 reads CASSTQGVGTGELFF. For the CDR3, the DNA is TGTGCCAGCAGCACTCAGGGTGTGGGAACCGGGGAGCTGTTTTTT.

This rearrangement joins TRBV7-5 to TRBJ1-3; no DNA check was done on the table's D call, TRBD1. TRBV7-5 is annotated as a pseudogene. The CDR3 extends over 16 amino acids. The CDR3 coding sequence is TGTGTCAGAAGCTTAGGTCTCAGGGCGGTTGGAAACACCATATATTTT. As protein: CVRSLGLRAVGNTIYF.

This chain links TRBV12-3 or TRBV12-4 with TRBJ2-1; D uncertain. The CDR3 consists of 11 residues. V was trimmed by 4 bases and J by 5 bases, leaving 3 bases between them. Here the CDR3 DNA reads TGTGCCAGCAGTTCTAACAATGAGCAGTTCTTC. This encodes CASSSNNEQFF.

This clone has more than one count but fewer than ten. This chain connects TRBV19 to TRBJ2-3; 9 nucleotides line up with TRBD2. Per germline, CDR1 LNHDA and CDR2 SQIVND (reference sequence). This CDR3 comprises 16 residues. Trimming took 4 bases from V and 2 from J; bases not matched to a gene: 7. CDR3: CASSSKLAGFTDTQYF. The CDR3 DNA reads TGTGCCAGTAGTAGTAAGCTAGCGGGATTCACAGATACGCAGTATTTT.

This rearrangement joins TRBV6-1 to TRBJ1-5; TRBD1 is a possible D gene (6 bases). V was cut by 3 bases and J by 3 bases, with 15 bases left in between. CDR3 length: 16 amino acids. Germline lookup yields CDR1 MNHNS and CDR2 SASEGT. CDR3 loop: CASSEGAQGNNQPQHF. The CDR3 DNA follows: TGTGCCAGCAGTGAGGGGGCCCAGGGGAACAATCAGCCCCAGCATTTT.

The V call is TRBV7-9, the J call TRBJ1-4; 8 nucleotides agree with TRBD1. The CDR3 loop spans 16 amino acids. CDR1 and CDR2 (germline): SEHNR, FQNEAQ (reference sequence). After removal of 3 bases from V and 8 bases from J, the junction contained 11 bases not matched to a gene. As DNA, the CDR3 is TGTGCCAGCAGCTTGAACCAGGACAGGGTATGGGAAAAACTGTTTTTT. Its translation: CASSLNQDRVWEKLFF. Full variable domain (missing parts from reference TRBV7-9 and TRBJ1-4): DTGVSQNPRHKITKRGQNVTFRCDPISEHNRLYWYRQTLGQGPEFLTYFQNEAQLEKSRLLSDRFSAERPKGSFSTLEIQRTEQGDSAMYLCASSLNQDRVWEKLFFGSGTQLSVL.

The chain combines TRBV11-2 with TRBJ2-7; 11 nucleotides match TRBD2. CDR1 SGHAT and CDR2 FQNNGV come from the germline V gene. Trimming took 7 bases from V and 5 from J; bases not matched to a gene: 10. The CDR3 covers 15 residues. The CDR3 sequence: CASTPLAGGPHEQYF. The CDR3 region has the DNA TGTGCCAGCACCCCTTTAGCGGGAGGGCCGCACGAGCAGTACTTC.

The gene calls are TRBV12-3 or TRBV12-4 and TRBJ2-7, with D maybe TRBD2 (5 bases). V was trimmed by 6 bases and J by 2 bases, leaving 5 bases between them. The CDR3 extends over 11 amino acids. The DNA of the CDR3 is TGTGCCAGCAGCGGGGCCTACGAGCAGTACTTC. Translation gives CASSGAYEQYF.

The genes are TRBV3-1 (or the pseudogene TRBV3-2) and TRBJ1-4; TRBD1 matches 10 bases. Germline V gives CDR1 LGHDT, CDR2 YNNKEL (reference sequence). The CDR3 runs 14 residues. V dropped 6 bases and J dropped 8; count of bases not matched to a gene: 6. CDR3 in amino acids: CASRDRGYQEKLFF. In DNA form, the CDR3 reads TGTGCCAGCAGGGACAGGGGGTATCAGGAAAAACTGTTTTTT.

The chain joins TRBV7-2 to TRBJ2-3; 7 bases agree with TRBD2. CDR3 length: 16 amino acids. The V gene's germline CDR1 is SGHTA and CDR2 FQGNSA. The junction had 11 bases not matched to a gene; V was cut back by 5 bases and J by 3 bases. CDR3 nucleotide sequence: TGTGCCAGCAGCAGGTGGGGGGGAGCTTGGACAGATACGCAGTATTTT. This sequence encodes CASSRWGGAWTDTQYF.

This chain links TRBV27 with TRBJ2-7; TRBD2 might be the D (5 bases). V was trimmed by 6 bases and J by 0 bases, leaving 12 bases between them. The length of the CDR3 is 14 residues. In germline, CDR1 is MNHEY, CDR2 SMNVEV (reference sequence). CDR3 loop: CASRNLGSSYEQYF. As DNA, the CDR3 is TGTGCCAGCAGGAACTTAGGGAGCTCCTACGAGCAGTACTTC.

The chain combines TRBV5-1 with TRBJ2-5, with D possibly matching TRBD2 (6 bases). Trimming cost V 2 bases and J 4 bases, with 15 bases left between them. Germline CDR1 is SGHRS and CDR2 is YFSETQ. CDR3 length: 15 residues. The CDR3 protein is CASSLRGGMRETQYF. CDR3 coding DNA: TGCGCCAGCAGCTTAAGGGGCGGGATGCGAGAGACCCAGTACTTC.

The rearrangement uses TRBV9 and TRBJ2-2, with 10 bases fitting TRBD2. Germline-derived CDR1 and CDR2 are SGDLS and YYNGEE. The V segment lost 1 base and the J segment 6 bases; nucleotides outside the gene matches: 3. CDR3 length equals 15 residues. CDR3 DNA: TGTGCCAGCAGCGTAATGCTAGCGGGAGCCGGGGAGCTGTTTTTT. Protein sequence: CASSVMLAGAGELFF.

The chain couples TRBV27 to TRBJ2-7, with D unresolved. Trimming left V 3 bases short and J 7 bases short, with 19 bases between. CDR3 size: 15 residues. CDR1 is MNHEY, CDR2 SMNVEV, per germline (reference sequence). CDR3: CASSFSAVPPEEQYF. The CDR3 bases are TGTGCCAGCAGTTTTTCGGCAGTCCCCCCTGAGGAGCAGTACTTC.

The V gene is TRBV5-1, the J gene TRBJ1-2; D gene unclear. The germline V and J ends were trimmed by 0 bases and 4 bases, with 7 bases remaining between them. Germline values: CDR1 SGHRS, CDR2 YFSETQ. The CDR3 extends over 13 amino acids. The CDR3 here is CASSLAVSYGYTF. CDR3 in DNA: TGCGCCAGCAGCTTGGCGGTCAGCTATGGCTACACCTTC.

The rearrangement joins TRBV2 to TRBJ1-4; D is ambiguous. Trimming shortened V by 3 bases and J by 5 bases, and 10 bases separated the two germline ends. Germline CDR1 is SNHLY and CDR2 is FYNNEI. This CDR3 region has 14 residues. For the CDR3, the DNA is TGTGCCAGCAGTGAGTGGCCTGGGAATGAAAAACTGTTTTTT. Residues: CASSEWPGNEKLFF.

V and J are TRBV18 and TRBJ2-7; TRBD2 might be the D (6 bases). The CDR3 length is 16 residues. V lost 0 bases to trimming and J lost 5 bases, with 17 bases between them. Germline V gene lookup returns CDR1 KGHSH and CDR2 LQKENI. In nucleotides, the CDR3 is TGTGCCAGCTCACCACCACGGGGGACGGGCGTGGACGAGCAGTACTTC. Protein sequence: CASSPPRGTGVDEQYF.

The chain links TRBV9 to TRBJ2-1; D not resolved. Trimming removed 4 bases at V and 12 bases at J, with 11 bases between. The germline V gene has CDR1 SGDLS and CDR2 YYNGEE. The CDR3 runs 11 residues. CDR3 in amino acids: CASSNDLLQFF. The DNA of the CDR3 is TGTGCCAGCAGCAACGACTTATTGCAGTTCTTC.

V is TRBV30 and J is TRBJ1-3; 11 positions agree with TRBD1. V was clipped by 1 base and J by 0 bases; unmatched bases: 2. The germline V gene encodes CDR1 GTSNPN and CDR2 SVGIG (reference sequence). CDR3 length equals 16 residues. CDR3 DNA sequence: TGTGCCTGGAGTGCTGGGACAGGGGGCTCTGGAAACACCATATATTTT. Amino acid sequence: CAWSAGTGGSGNTIYF.

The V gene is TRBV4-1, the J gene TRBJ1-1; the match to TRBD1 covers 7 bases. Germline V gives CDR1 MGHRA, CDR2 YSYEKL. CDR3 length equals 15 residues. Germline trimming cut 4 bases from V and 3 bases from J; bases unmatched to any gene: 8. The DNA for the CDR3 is TGCGCCAGCAGCCCTAAACAACAGGGGTACACTGAAGCTTTCTTT. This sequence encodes CASSPKQQGYTEAFF.

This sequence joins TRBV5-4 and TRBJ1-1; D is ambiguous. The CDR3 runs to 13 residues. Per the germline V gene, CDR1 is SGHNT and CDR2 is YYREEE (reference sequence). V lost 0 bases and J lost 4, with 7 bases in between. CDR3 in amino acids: CASSLELVTEAFF. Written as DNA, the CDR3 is TGTGCCAGCAGCTTGGAGCTCGTCACTGAAGCTTTCTTT.

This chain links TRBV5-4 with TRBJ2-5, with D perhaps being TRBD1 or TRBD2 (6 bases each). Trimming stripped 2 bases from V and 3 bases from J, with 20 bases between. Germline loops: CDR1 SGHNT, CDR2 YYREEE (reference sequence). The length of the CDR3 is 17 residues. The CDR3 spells CASSFGGGFNKKETQYF. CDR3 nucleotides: TGTGCCAGCAGCTTCGGAGGGGGATTTAATAAGAAAGAGACCCAGTACTTC.

In nucleotides, the CDR3 is TGTGCCAGCAGTAACCCAATCGGACAGGGGTGGACTGAAGCTTTCTTT. Translated, it gives CASSNPIGQGWTEAFF. The chain links TRBV2 to TRBJ1-1; TRBD1 matches at 9 bases. The CDR3 spans 16 residues. The J segment lost 5 bases and the V segment lost 5 bases, leaving 12 bases of the junction unmatched. Per germline, CDR1 SNHLY and CDR2 FYNNEI. Full variable domain (outside the CDR3, taken from reference TRBV2 and TRBJ1-1): EPEVTQTPSHQVTQMGQEVILRCVPISNHLYFYWYRQILGQKVEFLVSFYNNEISEKSEIFDDQFSVERPDGSNFTLKIRSTKLEDSAMYFCASSNPIGQGWTEAFFGQGTRLTVV.

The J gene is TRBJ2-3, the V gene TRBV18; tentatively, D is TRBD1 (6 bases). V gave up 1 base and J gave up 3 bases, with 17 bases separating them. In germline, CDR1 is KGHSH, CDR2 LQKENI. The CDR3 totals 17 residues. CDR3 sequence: CASSPLVSGVGTDTQYF. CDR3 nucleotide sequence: TGTGCCAGCTCACCACTCGTGTCAGGGGTCGGGACAGATACGCAGTATTTT.